This T cell receptor beta chain derives from a study of blood T cell repertoires in COVID-19. Libraries were prepared by immunoSEQ multiplex PCR; TCRdb keeps only in-frame clonotypes and omits some of them. This repertoire shows 180,000 or so clones, roughly 85% found once; its top ten account for nearly 8.5%. Between the trimmed V and J ends, which lost 7 bases and 0 bases, there was a span of 24 bases. The CDR3 loop spans 18 amino acids. Looked up from germline, CDR1 is LNHDA and CDR2 is SQIVND (reference sequence). The rearrangement uses TRBV19 and TRBJ1-1, with D tentatively TRBD1 (5 bases). Sequencing input: peripheral blood. This sequence originates from a man between 60 and 75 years old with acute or convalescent COVID-19. CDR3 sequence (DNA): TGTGCCAGTAATCACCTCCGAAGGGGCGCGGGGATGAACACTGAAGCTTTCTTT. This translates into CASNHLRRGAGMNTEAFF.